The clone carrying this T cell receptor (beta chain) was recorded a few times. Measured with immunoSEQ multiplex PCR; TCRdb has only the in-frame clones, and not every one. The data show 10,000 to 15,000 clones, 30% to 40% seen once. These data originate in a study of radiation and T cells in renal cell carcinoma. The treatment was: 15 Gy SBRT to primary tumor, nephrectomy 4 weeks later. Sequences were derived from tumor tissue, sampled from a patient whose treatment included radiotherapy and nephrectomy. The TCR comes from a man aged 55 to 70 with renal cell carcinoma.

CDR3 bases: TGCGCCAGCAGCTTGGAGGGACCGAATCAGCCCCAGCATTTT. Translated, it gives CASSLEGPNQPQHF. The chain links TRBV5-1 to TRBJ1-5; possible D gene TRBD1, 5 bases. The CDR3 runs 14 residues. Deletions cut 0 bases from V and 4 bases from J, with 8 bases between. Germline CDR1 and CDR2: SGHRS and YFSETQ.